The 5 T cell receptor beta chains presented below share a single source sample, sequenced in a study of human T cells and chemical hapten exposure. Time point: patch test 1, 2 weeks after DPC sensitization. Described treatment: therapeutic diphenylcyclopropenone sensitization with weekly scalp DPC. TCRdb re-called the RACE reads through MiXCR, storing one row per CDR3 protein. The table includes around 110,000 distinct CDR3 sequences, 9.5% to 13% detected once. Here the sequenced sample was whole blood, taken in connection with sensitization to the hapten diphenylcyclopropenone (DPC). These receptors were taken from a woman aged 50 to 60 with alopecia areata. Some clones in this sample may be carry-over from other donors' samples.

Regarding this clonotype: Sequence at one end of the junction differs from germline and may be a read error. This chain connects TRBV27 to TRBJ1-1, with a weak D call TRBD1 (5 bases). The CDR3 runs to 15 residues. Looked up from germline, CDR1 is MNHEY and CDR2 is SMNVEV (reference sequence). CDR3 protein: CASNPLGRPDTEALF. CDR3 nucleotides: TGTGCCAGCAATCCCTTGGGGCGGCCCGACACTGAAGCTCTCTTT.

The chain has TRBV9 and TRBJ1-2, with D uncertain. V was trimmed by 3 bases and J by 5 bases, leaving 11 bases between them. CDR1 is SGDLS and CDR2 is YYNGEE in the germline V gene. The CDR3 has 13 residues. The CDR3 loop is CASSASLQYGYTF. The CDR3 coding sequence is TGTGCCAGCAGCGCCAGCCTCCAGTATGGCTACACCTTC.

This clonotype was detected only a few times. V is TRBV7-8 and J is TRBJ2-3; 7 bases are a match to TRBD2. This CDR3 region has 16 residues. The V gene end was trimmed by 5 bases and the J gene end by 0 bases; junction bases not matched to a gene: 8. Per germline, CDR1 SGHVS and CDR2 FQNEAQ. Written as DNA, the CDR3 is TGTGCCAGCAGCGCTCAAACTAGCGTGAGCACAGATACGCAGTATTTT. Translated: CASSAQTSVSTDTQYF.

The V call is TRBV7-9, the J call TRBJ2-7, with D uncertain. CDR3 size: 14 residues. In germline, CDR1 is SEHNR, CDR2 FQNEAQ (reference sequence). V was trimmed by 7 bases and J by 2 bases, leaving 15 bases between them. CDR3 sequence: CASTQVGRTYEQYF. The CDR3 nucleotides read TGTGCCAGCACCCAGGTAGGGCGAACCTACGAGCAGTACTTC. Supplemented by reference TRBV7-9 and TRBJ2-7, the full variable domain reads DTGVSQNPRHKITKRGQNVTFRCDPISEHNRLYWYRQTLGQGPEFLTYFQNEAQLEKSRLLSDRFSAERPKGSFSTLEIQRTEQGDSAMYLCASTQVGRTYEQYFGPGTRLTVT.

This clonotype showed up many times. The chain combines TRBV11-3 with TRBJ2-1; D might be TRBD2 (6 bases). Trimming took off 5 bases at V and 2 bases at J, with 10 bases between the two ends. The CDR3 is 14 residues long. Germline V gives CDR1 SGHNT, CDR2 YENEEA. CDR3 loop: CASSPRLAYNEQFF. CDR3 sequence (DNA): TGTGCCAGCAGCCCCCGACTAGCCTACAATGAGCAGTTCTTC. Filled out from reference TRBV11-3 and TRBJ2-1, the complete variable domain reads EAGVVQSPRYKIIEKKQPVAFWCNPISGHNTLYWYLQNLGQGPELLIRYENEEAVDDSQLPKDRFSAERLKGVDSTLKIQPAELGDSAVYLCASSPRLAYNEQFFGPGTRLTVL.